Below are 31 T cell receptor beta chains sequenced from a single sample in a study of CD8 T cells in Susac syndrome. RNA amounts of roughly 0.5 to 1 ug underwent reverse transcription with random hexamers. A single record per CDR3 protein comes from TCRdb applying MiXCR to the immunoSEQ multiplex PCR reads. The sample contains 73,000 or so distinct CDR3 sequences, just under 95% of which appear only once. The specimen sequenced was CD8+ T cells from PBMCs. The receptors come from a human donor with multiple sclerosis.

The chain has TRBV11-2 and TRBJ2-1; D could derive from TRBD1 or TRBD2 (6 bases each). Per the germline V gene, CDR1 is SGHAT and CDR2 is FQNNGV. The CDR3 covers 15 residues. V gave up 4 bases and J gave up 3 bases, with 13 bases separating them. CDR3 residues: CASSYHGGDYNEQFF. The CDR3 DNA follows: TGTGCCAGCAGCTACCACGGGGGCGACTACAATGAGCAGTTCTTC.

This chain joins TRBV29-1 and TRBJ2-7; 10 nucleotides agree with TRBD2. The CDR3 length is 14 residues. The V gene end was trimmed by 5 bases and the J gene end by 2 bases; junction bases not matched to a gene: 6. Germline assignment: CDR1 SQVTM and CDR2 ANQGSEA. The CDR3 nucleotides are TGCAGCGTTTCTTTAGCGGGAGGCCCCTACGAGCAGTACTTC. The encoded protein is CSVSLAGGPYEQYF.

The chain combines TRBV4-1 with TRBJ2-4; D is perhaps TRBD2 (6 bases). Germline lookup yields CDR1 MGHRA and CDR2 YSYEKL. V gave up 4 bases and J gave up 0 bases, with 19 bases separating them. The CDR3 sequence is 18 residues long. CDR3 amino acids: CASSRDMGLKLAKNIQYF. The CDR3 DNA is TGCGCCAGCAGCCGTGATATGGGACTTAAGTTAGCCAAAAACATTCAGTACTTC.

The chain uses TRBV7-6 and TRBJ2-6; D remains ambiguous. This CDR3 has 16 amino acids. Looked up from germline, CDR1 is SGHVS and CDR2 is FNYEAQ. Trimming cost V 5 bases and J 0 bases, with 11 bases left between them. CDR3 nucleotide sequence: TGTGCCAGCAGCACTGAGGCGTACTCTGGGGCCAACGTCCTGACTTTC. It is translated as CASSTEAYSGANVLTF.

CDR3 bases: TGTGCCAGCAGCTTGGAGAGGGGGGAAGGCAATGAGCAGTTCTTC. Amino acid sequence: CASSLERGEGNEQFF. V usage is TRBV5-6 and J usage is TRBJ2-1, with D possibly called TRBD1 or TRBD2 (6 bases each). This CDR3 contains 15 residues. Germline V lookup: CDR1 SGHDT, CDR2 YYEEEE. Trimming shortened V by 0 bases and J by 6 bases, and 13 bases separated the two germline ends.

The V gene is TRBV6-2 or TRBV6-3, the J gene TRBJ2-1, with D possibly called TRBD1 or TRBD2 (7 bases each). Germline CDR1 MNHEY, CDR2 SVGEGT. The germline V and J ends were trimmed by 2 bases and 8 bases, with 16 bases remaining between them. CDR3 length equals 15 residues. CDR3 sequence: CASSYTRQGGDEQFF. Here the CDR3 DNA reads TGTGCCAGCAGTTACACGAGACAGGGAGGGGATGAGCAGTTCTTC.

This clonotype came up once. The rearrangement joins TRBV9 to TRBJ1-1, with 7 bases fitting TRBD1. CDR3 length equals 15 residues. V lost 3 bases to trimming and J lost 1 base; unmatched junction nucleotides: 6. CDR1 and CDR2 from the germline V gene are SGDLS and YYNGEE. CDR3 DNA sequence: TGTGCCAGCAGCGGAACGACAGGGAAGAACACTGAAGCTTTCTTT. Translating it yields CASSGTTGKNTEAFF. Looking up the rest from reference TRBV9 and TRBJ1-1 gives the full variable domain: DSGVTQTPKHLITATGQRVTLRCSPRSGDLSVYWYQQSLDQGLQFLIQYYNGEERAKGNILERFSAQQFPDLHSELNLSSLELGDSALYFCASSGTTGKNTEAFFGQGTRLTVV.

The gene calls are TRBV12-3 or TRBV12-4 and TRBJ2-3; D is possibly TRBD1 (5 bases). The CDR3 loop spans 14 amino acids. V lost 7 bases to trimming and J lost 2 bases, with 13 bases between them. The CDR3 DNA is TGTGCCAGCACTGTGACAGACCCCACAGATACGCAGTATTTT. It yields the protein CASTVTDPTDTQYF.

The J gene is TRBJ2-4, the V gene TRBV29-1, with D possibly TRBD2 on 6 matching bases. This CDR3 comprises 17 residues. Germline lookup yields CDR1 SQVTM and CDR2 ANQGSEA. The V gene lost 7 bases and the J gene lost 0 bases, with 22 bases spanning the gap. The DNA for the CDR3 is TGCAGCGCGGTGGCCAACCCGGGAGTACTAGCCAAAAACATTCAGTACTTC. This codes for CSAVANPGVLAKNIQYF. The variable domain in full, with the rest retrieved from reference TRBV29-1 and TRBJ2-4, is SAVISQKPSRDICQRGTSLTIQCQVDSQVTMMFWYRQQPGQSLTLIATANQGSEATYESGFVIDKFPISRPNLTFSTLTVSNMSPEDSSIYLCSAVANPGVLAKNIQYFGAGTRLSVL.

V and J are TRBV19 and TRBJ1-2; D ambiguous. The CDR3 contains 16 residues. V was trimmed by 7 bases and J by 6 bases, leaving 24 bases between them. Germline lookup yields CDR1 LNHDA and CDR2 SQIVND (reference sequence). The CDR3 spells CASNLPTRSVANGYTF. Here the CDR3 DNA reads TGTGCCAGTAACCTCCCTACGAGAAGTGTGGCTAATGGCTACACCTTC.

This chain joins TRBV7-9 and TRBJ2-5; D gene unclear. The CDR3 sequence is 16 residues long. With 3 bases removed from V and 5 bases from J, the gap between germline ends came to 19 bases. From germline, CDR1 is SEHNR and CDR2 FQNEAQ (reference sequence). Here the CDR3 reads CASSFQELQSEETQYF. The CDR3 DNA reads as TGTGCCAGCAGCTTTCAGGAGCTACAGTCGGAGGAGACCCAGTACTTC.

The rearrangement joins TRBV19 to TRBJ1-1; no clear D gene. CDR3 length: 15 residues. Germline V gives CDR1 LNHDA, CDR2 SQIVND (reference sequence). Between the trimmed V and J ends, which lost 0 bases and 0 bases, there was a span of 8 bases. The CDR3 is CASSIDGRLNTEAFF. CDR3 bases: TGTGCCAGTAGTATAGACGGCAGATTGAACACTGAAGCTTTCTTT.

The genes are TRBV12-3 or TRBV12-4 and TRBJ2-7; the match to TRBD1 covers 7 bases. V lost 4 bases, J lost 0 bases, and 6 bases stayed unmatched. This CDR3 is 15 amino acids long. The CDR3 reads CASSSLHRGSYEQYF. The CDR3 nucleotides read TGTGCCAGCAGTTCCCTACACAGGGGCTCCTACGAGCAGTACTTC.

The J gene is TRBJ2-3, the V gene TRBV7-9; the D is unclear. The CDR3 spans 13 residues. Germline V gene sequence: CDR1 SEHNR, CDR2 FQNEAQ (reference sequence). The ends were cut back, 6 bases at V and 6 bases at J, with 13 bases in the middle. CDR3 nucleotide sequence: TGTGCCAGCAGTTGGGTTACACGGGATACGCAGTATTTT. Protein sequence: CASSWVTRDTQYF.

As DNA, the CDR3 is TGTGCCTGGGCGCCGGGGTTCAGGGATGAGCAGTTCTTC. This encodes CAWAPGFRDEQFF. The rearrangement joins TRBV30 to TRBJ2-1; the D gene could be TRBD1 or TRBD2 (5 bases each). The CDR3 is 13 amino acids. V lost 5 bases and J lost 8, with 16 bases in between. Germline CDR1 and CDR2: GTSNPN and SVGIG (reference sequence).

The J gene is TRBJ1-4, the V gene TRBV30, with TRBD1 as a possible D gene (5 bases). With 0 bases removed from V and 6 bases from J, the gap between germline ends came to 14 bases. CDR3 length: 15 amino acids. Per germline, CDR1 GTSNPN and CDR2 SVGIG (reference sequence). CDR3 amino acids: CAWSVRGLQHEKLFF. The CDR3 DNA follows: TGTGCCTGGAGTGTACGGGGACTTCAGCATGAAAAACTGTTTTTT.

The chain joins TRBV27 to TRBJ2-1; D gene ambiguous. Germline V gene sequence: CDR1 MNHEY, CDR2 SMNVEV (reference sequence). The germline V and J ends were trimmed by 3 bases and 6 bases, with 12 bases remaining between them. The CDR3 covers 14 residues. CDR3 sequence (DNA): TGTGCCAGCAGTTTGAGACTGGGAAGCAATGAGCAGTTCTTC. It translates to CASSLRLGSNEQFF.

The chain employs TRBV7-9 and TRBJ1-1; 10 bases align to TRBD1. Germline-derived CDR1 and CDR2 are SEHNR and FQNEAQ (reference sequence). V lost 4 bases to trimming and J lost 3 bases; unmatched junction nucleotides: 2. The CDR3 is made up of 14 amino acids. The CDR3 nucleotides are TGTGCCAGCAGCTCGGGACAGGGGTACACTGAAGCTTTCTTT. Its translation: CASSSGQGYTEAFF.

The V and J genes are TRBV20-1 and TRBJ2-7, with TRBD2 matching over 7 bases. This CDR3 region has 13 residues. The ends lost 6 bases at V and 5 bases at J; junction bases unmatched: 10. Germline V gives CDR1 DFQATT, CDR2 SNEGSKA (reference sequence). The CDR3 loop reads CSAATGGGHEQYF. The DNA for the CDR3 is TGCAGTGCCGCCACGGGGGGAGGACACGAGCAGTACTTC.

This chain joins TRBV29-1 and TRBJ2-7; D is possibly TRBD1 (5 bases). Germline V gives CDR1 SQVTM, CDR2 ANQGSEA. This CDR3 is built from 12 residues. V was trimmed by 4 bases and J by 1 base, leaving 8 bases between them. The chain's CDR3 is CSVVTDSYEQYF. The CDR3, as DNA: TGCAGCGTTGTGACAGATTCCTACGAGCAGTACTTC.

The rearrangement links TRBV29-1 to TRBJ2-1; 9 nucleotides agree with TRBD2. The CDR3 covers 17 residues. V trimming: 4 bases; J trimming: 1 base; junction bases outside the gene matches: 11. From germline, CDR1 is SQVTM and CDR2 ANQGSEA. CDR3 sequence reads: CSVGPSGKTLSYNEQFF. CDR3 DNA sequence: TGCAGCGTTGGCCCTAGCGGGAAAACCTTATCCTACAATGAGCAGTTCTTC.

The CDR3 loop is CASRGGWNTEAFF. The CDR3 region has the DNA TGTGCCAGCAGGGGAGGGTGGAACACTGAAGCTTTCTTT. The rearrangement uses TRBV6-2 or TRBV6-3 and TRBJ1-1, with D unresolved. CDR1 is MNHEY and CDR2 is SVGEGT in the germline V gene. The CDR3 is 13 amino acids. V was pared by 6 bases and J by 1 base, with 9 bases between.

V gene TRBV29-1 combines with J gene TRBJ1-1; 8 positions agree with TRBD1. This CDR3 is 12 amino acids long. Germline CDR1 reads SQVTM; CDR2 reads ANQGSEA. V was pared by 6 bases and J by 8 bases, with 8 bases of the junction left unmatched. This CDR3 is CSVATGGHEAFF. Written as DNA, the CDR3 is TGCAGCGTCGCTACAGGGGGGCACGAAGCTTTCTTT.

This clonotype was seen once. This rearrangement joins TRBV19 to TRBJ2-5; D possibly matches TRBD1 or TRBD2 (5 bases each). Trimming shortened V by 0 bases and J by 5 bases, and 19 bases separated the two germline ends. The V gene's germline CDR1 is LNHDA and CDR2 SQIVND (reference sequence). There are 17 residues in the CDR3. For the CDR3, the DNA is TGTGCCAGTAGTATAGAGGGGTCTCCGGGACCCACGGAGACCCAGTACTTC. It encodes CASSIEGSPGPTETQYF.

CDR3 nucleotides: TGTGCCAGTAGTATAGACCCCGGAGGGTTACCAACTGAAGCTTTCTTT. Its protein is CASSIDPGGLPTEAFF. V is TRBV19 and J is TRBJ1-1; D unclear. Germline CDR1 and CDR2: LNHDA and SQIVND (reference sequence). Between the trimmed V and J ends, which lost 0 bases and 5 bases, there was a span of 16 bases. The CDR3 contains 16 residues.

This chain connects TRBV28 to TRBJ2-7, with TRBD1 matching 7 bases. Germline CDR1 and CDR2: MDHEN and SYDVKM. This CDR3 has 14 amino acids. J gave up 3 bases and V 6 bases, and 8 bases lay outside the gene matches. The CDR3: CASSRGRGNYEQYF. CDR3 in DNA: TGTGCCAGCAGCCGAGGCAGGGGGAACTACGAGCAGTACTTC.

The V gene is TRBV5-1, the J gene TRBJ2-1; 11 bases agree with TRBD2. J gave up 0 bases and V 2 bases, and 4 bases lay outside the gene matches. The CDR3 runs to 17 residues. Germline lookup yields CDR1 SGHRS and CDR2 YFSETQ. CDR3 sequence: CASSFIAGGSSYNEQFF. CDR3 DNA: TGCGCCAGCAGCTTTATAGCGGGGGGGAGCTCCTACAATGAGCAGTTCTTC.

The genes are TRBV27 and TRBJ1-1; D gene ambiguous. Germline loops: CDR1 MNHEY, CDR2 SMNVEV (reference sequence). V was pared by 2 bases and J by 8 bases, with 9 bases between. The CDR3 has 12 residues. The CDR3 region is CASSLIGSEAFF. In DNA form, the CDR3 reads TGTGCCAGCAGTTTAATCGGTTCCGAAGCTTTCTTT.

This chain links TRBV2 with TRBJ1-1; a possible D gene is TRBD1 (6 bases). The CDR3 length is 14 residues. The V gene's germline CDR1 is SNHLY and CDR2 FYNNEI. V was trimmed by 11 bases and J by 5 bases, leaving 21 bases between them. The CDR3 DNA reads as TGTGCCCCCCTGGGCACTACAGGGAGGACTGAAGCTTTCTTT. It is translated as CAPLGTTGRTEAFF. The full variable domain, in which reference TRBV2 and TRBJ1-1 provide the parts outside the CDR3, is EPEVTQTPSHQVTQMGQEVILRCVPISNHLYFYWYRQILGQKVEFLVSFYNNEISEKSEIFDDQFSVERPDGSNFTLKIRSTKLEDSAMYFCAPLGTTGRTEAFFGQGTRLTVV.

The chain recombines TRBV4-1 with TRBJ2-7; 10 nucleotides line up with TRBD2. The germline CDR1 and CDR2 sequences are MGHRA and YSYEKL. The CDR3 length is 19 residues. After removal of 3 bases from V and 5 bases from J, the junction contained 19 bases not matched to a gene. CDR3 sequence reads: CASSQRQFSAAGGFDEQYF. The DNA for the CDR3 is TGCGCCAGCAGCCAGAGACAGTTTTCCGCAGCGGGAGGGTTCGACGAGCAGTACTTC.

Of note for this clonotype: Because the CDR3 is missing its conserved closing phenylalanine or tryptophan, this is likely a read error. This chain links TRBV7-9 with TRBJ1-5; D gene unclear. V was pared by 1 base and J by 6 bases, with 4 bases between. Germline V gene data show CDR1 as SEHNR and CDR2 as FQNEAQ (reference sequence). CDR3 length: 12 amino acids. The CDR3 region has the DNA TGTGCCAGCAGCTTAGTGAGTCAGCCCCAGCATTCT. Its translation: CASSLVSQPQHS.